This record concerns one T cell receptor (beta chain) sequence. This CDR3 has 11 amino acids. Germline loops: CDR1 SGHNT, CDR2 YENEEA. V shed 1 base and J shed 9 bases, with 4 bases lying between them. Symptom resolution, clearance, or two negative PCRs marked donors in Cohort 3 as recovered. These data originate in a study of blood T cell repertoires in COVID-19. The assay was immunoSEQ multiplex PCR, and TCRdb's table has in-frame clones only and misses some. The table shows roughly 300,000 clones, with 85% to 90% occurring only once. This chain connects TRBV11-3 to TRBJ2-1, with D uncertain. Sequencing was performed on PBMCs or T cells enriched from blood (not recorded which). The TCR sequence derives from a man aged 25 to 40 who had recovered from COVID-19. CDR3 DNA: TGTGCCAGCAGCTTAGCTAGTGAGCAGTTCTTC. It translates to CASSLASEQFF.